This T cell receptor (beta chain) was captured in a study of cytomegalovirus exposure and HLA in healthy donors (TCRdb year 2017). Describing the broader study: In an earlier analysis of 450 to 750 of the donors, 250 to 350 Gb of sequence data and 100 million or so unique TCR beta sequences from 150 million to 200 million T cells were reported. An early release covering over 500 HLA-typed donors comprised about 300 gigabases of sequencing data and roughly 86 million unique TCR sequences. Of the 300 to 500 genotyped donors, less than 90% were placed in the genetic ancestry cluster associated with self-reported Caucasian donors. The study was designed to test whether signatures of past pathogen exposure could be identified by cataloging public T cell receptors. The study profiled the T cell repertoires of hundreds of subjects by immunosequencing and related them to cytomegalovirus serostatus. In addition to the first cohort of 666 subjects, a separate validation cohort of approximately 120 different subjects was used. To predict cytomegalovirus infection status, the study combined high-throughput TCR immunosequencing, statistical association of individual TCRs with disease status, and machine learning. A later analysis re-analyzed previously published TCR beta repertoires from several hundred donors and added high-resolution HLA genotyping to study TCR occurrence patterns. In the later analysis, no new phenotypic data were used to find candidate immune exposures; instead, reliance was placed on TCR beta sequences and their occurrence across donors. In an earlier analysis of several hundred of the donors, high-throughput TCR beta sequencing was used to judge whether each TCR beta V gene segment behaved as functional or pseudogenic. Donor age, sex, ethnicity and CMV serostatus were compiled together with the repertoire data. In a later genetic analysis, genome-wide SNP genotypes for about three fifths of the 666 donors were used, and that subset was treated as a discovery cohort. All discovery cohort repertoires had been generated on a single sequencing platform. Both class I and class II loci were covered by HLA typing, at four-digit resolution. Typing coverage varied by locus: about 620-630 donors for A, B, C, DRB1 and DQB1; about 520 for DQA1; 600 to 610 for DPA1; under 490 for DPB1. Four to six DR-DQ haplotypes were handled as single units for association and clustering, since linkage in the cohort was strong. Across approximately 400 genotyped donors of the cohort, an average of roughly 250,000 unique TCR beta nucleotide sequences per donor were sequenced, and roughly 18% of those sequences were non-productive. Results and caveats for the whole study, not just this receptor: A later genetic analysis associated a missense DCLRE1C variant with V-gene and J-gene trimming of TCR beta chains, and an independent cohort replicated the association. When HLA alleles, especially DR and DQ, strongly co-occurred, attributing TCR associations to individual alleles was difficult. A later analysis found that TCR association rates varied across HLA loci, with DRB1 alleles showing the most associated TCRs and HLA-C alleles the fewest. The presence/absence analyses assumed that sequencing depth was roughly uniform across donors, and that assumption may not be true. Compared with equally common non-associated chains, HLA-associated TCR beta chains in a later analysis were more clonally expanded and had lower generation probabilities. A further reported finding was that TCR beta sequences accurately predicted the HLA-A and HLA-B alleles for most subjects in the first cohort. The only immune exposure information available for the cohort was CMV serostatus. Some 15 rarely observed V segments, including chromosome 9 orphons, were excluded from the earlier analysis of a few hundred of the donors because counts were too low. The study listed 164 TCR beta chains as associated with cytomegalovirus. Linkage disequilibrium might explain the correlated functional status among segregating V segments, but an unknown experimental factor could not be ruled out. According to a later genetic analysis, donors in an Asian-associated ancestry cluster had fewer N-insertions in productive TCRs than the approximately 650-donor mean. According to a later analysis, most CMV-associated TCR beta chains appeared to be HLA-restricted, and the HLA associations seemed to be driven largely by CMV exposure. A later analysis reported that several top co-occurrence clusters appeared linked to parvovirus B19, influenza, CMV and Epstein-Barr virus. In an earlier analysis of about 550 of the donors, most TCR beta V segments were observed in productive rearrangements about 87% or about 30% of the time, broadly matching IMGT annotations. Cytomegalovirus status was reported to be diagnosed by the classifier with high specificity and sensitivity in both the original and validation cohorts. According to the authors, the approach could potentially be generalized to other disease states and immunological phenotypes. A few of the identified cytomegalovirus-associated TCR beta chains were confirmed in vitro to be specific for cytomegalovirus antigens. A cluster of highly shared sequence variants was judged likely to represent a technical artifact of the sequencing pipeline. The 87-base-pair reads could not distinguish some IMGT-functional V segments, including TRBV6-2 and TRBV6-3, so those segments were excluded. The cohort was sequenced for TCR beta chains only, and without alpha or paired-chain data the features that could be detected were limited. Specific HLA alleles were associated with more than 15,000 TCR beta sequences at a false discovery rate of 0.05 in a later analysis. Most TCR sequences were seen in very few donors, while some public TCRs were found in many individuals. Because some donors lacked HLA typing at each locus, the association tests relied only on the typed subset.

The library was produced with the immunoSEQ multiplex PCR assay. For the multiplex PCR, a mixture combining 60 forward primers for TCR Vbeta segments and 13 reverse primers for TCR Jbeta segments was used. A multiplex PCR assay on genomic DNA amplified the CDR3 region of rearranged TCR beta genes. The Illumina HiSeq System was used to sequence the amplified TCR beta libraries as 87-base-pair reads. Processing in the source paper ran as follows. Across the 700 or so repertoires, a later analysis counted approximately 83 million unique TCR beta chains, roughly 11 million of which were shared by at least two donors. Raw reads were error-corrected and collapsed into unique sequences with a nearest-neighbor algorithm that merged closely related sequences to remove PCR and sequencing errors. To assign V, D and J gene segments, CDR3 sequences were aligned to IMGT reference sequences. For a sequence to be retained, a match of at least six nucleotides to both a V gene segment and a J gene segment was required. A rearrangement counted as productive if the CDR3 had no stop codons and remained in frame with V and J, and every other rearrangement counted as non-productive. CDR3 was defined according to IMGT convention as the region running from the second conserved V-encoded cysteine to the conserved J-encoded phenylalanine. In an earlier analysis of around 570 of the donors, sequences lacking an unambiguous match to a single V gene segment were excluded. In an earlier analysis of almost 600 of the donors, a V segment was called functional when productive rearrangements were above 56.7%, and segregating when the standard deviation between donors exceeded 5%. A statistical classification framework was built to diagnose cytomegalovirus status from the catalog of TCR beta chain sequences. In a later analysis, V and J genes were assigned by comparing TCR nucleotide sequences against IMGT/GENE-DB human TR gene sequences. Using the TCRdist pipeline, a later analysis assigned CDR3 sequences along with most-parsimonious VDJ recombination scenarios. In a later analysis, every TCR beta chain was defined by the combination of its CDR3 amino acid sequence and its V-gene family, and reads without a unique V-gene family were dropped. In a later analysis, some 600 highly shared, low-generation-probability nucleotide sequences were removed to address suspected cross-contamination and a sequencing artifact. A later analysis calculated a clonal expansion index for each public chain from normalized within-repertoire ranks of inferred template counts. A later analysis computed generation probabilities with a VDJ recombination model fitted to out-of-frame rearrangements, and checked the results against IGoR. In a later analysis, hypergeometric tests were used to score TCR-TCR, TCR-HLA and TCR-CMV co-occurrence, with a repertoire-size bias correction applied to TCR pairs. A later analysis estimated false discovery rates by permuting HLA or CMV assignments 20 times. In a later analysis, co-occurring TCRs were grouped using DBSCAN, with TCRdist sequence similarity added in when clustering inside HLA-allele-positive subsets. Repertoires with fewer than 30,000 or more than 120,000 public chains were left out of co-occurrence clustering, as were five repertoires with anomalous nucleotide sharing. Not all clones reach the TCRdb copy of this immuneACCESS table, which keeps in-frame sequences only. Checked studies attribute under half of the gap to unresolved V genes and leave the rest unexplained. From that table come the V and J calls and clone size; the DNA was used to work out D and trimming. This sample comprises under 250,000 clones, just under 80% of them detected only once. The ten largest clones capture approximately 0.47% of the sample.

This clone came up a few times. There is no known antigen for this receptor. Base qualities are missing; no much larger clone stands one base away. The cohort consisted of some 730 healthy bone marrow donors. All cohort members were sampled while nominally healthy, although unrecorded immune exposures were likely present. The donor tested CMV seronegative, placing the donor among the roughly 350 seronegative members of the cohort. A peripheral blood sample was collected from each donor, and TCR beta sequencing was performed on peripheral blood mononuclear cells. The Qiagen DNeasy Blood Extraction Kit was used to extract genomic DNA from the blood cell samples. For this chain, trimming is 4 bases at the V end and 3 bases at the J end, and the number of junction bases without a gene match is 2. According to the germline V gene, CDR1 reads SGHRS and CDR2 reads YFSETQ. The CDR3 runs 13 amino acids, cysteine and phenylalanine included. Only the CDR3 part of the read is kept: 39 bases, read in frame from the first base.

Sequencing was carried out using PBMCs. The rearranged segments are TRBV5-1 and TRBJ2-5, with 8 junctional bases fitting TRBD2. The origin of this receptor is a boy aged 5-17 years in good health and CMV-seronegative. This receptor has the CDR3 CASSISGKETQYF. The bases read TGCGCCAGCAGCATTAGCGGGAAAGAGACCCAGTACTTC.